These T cell receptor beta chains were read from a single sample in a study of cytomegalovirus exposure and HLA in healthy donors. TCRdb's copy holds only in-frame clones and misses some; the assay was immunoSEQ multiplex PCR. The data contain some 180,000 clones, nearly 80% of them singletons. The specimen was PBMCs. The receptor set was obtained from a female donor in good health and CMV-seronegative. Both conserved end residues are part of each CDR3. The order of the fields is J gene, CDR3 length, D gene, V gene, clone size, CDR3 DNA, CDR3 protein. D genes are given only for firm matches. A row's size may be missing; if present it is once, few, many or a size class.

J gene: TRBJ2-1
CDR3 length: 17
D gene: TRBD2
V gene: TRBV7-9
clone size: few
CDR3 DNA: TGTGCCAGCATACGCTGGCTAGCGGGAGTTCTAGGGAATGAGCAGTTCTTC
CDR3 protein: CASIRWLAGVLGNEQFF

J gene: TRBJ2-5
CDR3 length: 14
D gene: TRBD2
V gene: TRBV30
clone size: NA
CDR3 DNA: TGTGCCTGGAGTGTGATCGGGAGGGGGGAGACCCAGTACTTC
CDR3 protein: CAWSVIGRGETQYF

J gene: TRBJ2-6
CDR3 length: 13
D gene: NA
V gene: TRBV6-6
clone size: NA
CDR3 DNA: TGTGCCAGCAGCCCCTTCGGGACAAACGTCCTGACTTTC
CDR3 protein: CASSPFGTNVLTF

J gene: TRBJ2-2
CDR3 length: 15
D gene: NA
V gene: TRBV7-8
clone size: NA
CDR3 DNA: TGTGCCAGCAGCTTAATGGGGGGTATCCCCGGGGAGCTGTTTTTT
CDR3 protein: CASSLMGGIPGELFF

J gene: TRBJ2-5
CDR3 length: 15
D gene: TRBD1
V gene: TRBV5-1
clone size: NA
CDR3 DNA: TGCGCCAGCAGCCTGACAGGGGCGGGGACGGAGACCCAGTACTTC
CDR3 protein: CASSLTGAGTETQYF

J gene: TRBJ1-6
CDR3 length: 15
D gene: NA
V gene: TRBV6-1
clone size: NA
CDR3 DNA: TGTGCCAGCAGTGAAAGCCGGGACTTCTTGTCACCCCTCCACTTT
CDR3 protein: CASSESRDFLSPLHF

J gene: TRBJ1-4
CDR3 length: 16
D gene: NA
V gene: TRBV2
clone size: NA
CDR3 DNA: TGTGCCAGCAGTGAAGGCGGGGGGCCAACTAATGAAAAACTGTTTTTT
CDR3 protein: CASSEGGGPTNEKLFF

J gene: TRBJ1-6
CDR3 length: 15
D gene: NA
V gene: TRBV27
clone size: NA
CDR3 DNA: TGTGCCAGCAGTCCGCTTGGGGGCGGTAATTCACCCCTCCACTTT
CDR3 protein: CASSPLGGGNSPLHF

J gene: TRBJ2-2
CDR3 length: 12
D gene: NA
V gene: TRBV7-9
clone size: NA
CDR3 DNA: TGTTCCAGCAGCTTAGCAACAGAGGAGCTGTTTTTT
CDR3 protein: CSSSLATEELFF

J gene: TRBJ2-5
CDR3 length: 14
D gene: TRBD1
V gene: TRBV11-2
clone size: NA
CDR3 DNA: TGTGCCAGTAACAGGGGGCCCGTTCCGGAGACCCAGTACTTC
CDR3 protein: CASNRGPVPETQYF

J gene: TRBJ1-1
CDR3 length: 14
D gene: NA
V gene: TRBV5-1
clone size: NA
CDR3 DNA: TGCGCCAGCAGCACCACGACAGATAACACTGAAGCTTTCTTT
CDR3 protein: CASSTTTDNTEAFF

J gene: TRBJ2-7
CDR3 length: 15
D gene: NA
V gene: TRBV7-9
clone size: NA
CDR3 DNA: TGTGCCAGCAGCCGATTCGCGGACAGCTCCTACGAGCAGTACTTC
CDR3 protein: CASSRFADSSYEQYF

J gene: TRBJ2-7
CDR3 length: 14
D gene: NA
V gene: TRBV28
clone size: NA
CDR3 DNA: TGTGCCAGCCGGGAACGGATGGGGTCCTACGAGCAGTACTTC
CDR3 protein: CASRERMGSYEQYF

J gene: TRBJ1-1
CDR3 length: 14
D gene: NA
V gene: TRBV29-1
clone size: NA
CDR3 DNA: TGCAGCGTTGAAGGGACAGCCACAAACACTGAAGCTTTCTTT
CDR3 protein: CSVEGTATNTEAFF

J gene: TRBJ2-6
CDR3 length: 15
D gene: NA
V gene: TRBV19
clone size: NA
CDR3 DNA: TGTGCCAGTAGTATGTCAGGGGCTGGGGCCAACGTCCTGACTTTC
CDR3 protein: CASSMSGAGANVLTF

J gene: TRBJ2-1
CDR3 length: 14
D gene: TRBD2
V gene: TRBV9
clone size: few
CDR3 DNA: TGTGCCAGCAGCGTCAAACGGGAGGGAGGTGAGCAGTTCTTC
CDR3 protein: CASSVKREGGEQFF

J gene: TRBJ1-5
CDR3 length: 16
D gene: TRBD1
V gene: TRBV27
clone size: NA
CDR3 DNA: TGTGCCAGCAGTACCAAGACAGGGATTGGCAATCAGCCCCAGCATTTT
CDR3 protein: CASSTKTGIGNQPQHF

J gene: TRBJ1-6
CDR3 length: 16
D gene: NA
V gene: TRBV7-8
clone size: NA
CDR3 DNA: TGTGCCAGCAGCTTAGCGCTGAAAGGGGGAAGTTCACCCCTCCACTTT
CDR3 protein: CASSLALKGGSSPLHF

J gene: TRBJ1-5
CDR3 length: 13
D gene: NA
V gene: TRBV6-1
clone size: NA
CDR3 DNA: TGTGCCAGCAGGCGAGATAGCAATCAGCCCCAGCATTTT
CDR3 protein: CASRRDSNQPQHF

J gene: TRBJ2-1
CDR3 length: 12
D gene: TRBD2
V gene: TRBV29-1
clone size: NA
CDR3 DNA: TGCAGCGTGGGGGAGGGAGCGGGCAAGCAGTTCTTC
CDR3 protein: CSVGEGAGKQFF

J gene: TRBJ2-5
CDR3 length: 16
D gene: TRBD2
V gene: TRBV6-5
clone size: NA
CDR3 DNA: TGTGCCAGCAGTTACTCCCCAGCGGGGGGACAAGAGACCCAGTACTTC
CDR3 protein: CASSYSPAGGQETQYF

J gene: TRBJ2-5
CDR3 length: 15
D gene: TRBD2
V gene: TRBV6-5
clone size: NA
CDR3 DNA: TGTGCCAGCAGTTACACTAGCGGGAGCAGGGAGACCCAGTACTTC
CDR3 protein: CASSYTSGSRETQYF

J gene: TRBJ2-7
CDR3 length: 17
D gene: TRBD1
V gene: TRBV18
clone size: NA
CDR3 DNA: TGTGCCAGCTCTCCCGACAGGGGGTACCGAACCTCCTACGAGCAGTACTTC
CDR3 protein: CASSPDRGYRTSYEQYF

J gene: TRBJ2-7
CDR3 length: 16
D gene: NA
V gene: TRBV7-9
clone size: once
CDR3 DNA: TGTGCCAGCAGCTTAACCCAACAGGGAAGCCCCTACGAGCAGTACTTC
CDR3 protein: CASSLTQQGSPYEQYF

J gene: TRBJ2-2
CDR3 length: 15
D gene: TRBD2
V gene: TRBV6-5
clone size: few
CDR3 DNA: TGTGCCAGCAGTTCTAGCGGGGGGGCCTTCGGGGAGCTGTTTTTT
CDR3 protein: CASSSSGGAFGELFF

J gene: TRBJ2-7
CDR3 length: 14
D gene: TRBD2
V gene: TRBV7-9
clone size: NA
CDR3 DNA: TGTGCCAGCAGACTTAGCGGGGGAAACTACGAGCAGTACTTC
CDR3 protein: CASRLSGGNYEQYF

J gene: TRBJ2-1
CDR3 length: 16
D gene: TRBD2
V gene: TRBV11-2
clone size: few
CDR3 DNA: TGTGCCAGCAGCTTAGTCACCGGGACTAACTACAATGAGCAGTTCTTC
CDR3 protein: CASSLVTGTNYNEQFF

J gene: TRBJ2-2
CDR3 length: 14
D gene: NA
V gene: TRBV2
clone size: few
CDR3 DNA: TGTGCCAGCAGTGAAGGTCTTCCCACCGGGGAGCTGTTTTTT
CDR3 protein: CASSEGLPTGELFF

J gene: TRBJ1-3
CDR3 length: 14
D gene: NA
V gene: TRBV30
clone size: NA
CDR3 DNA: TGTGCCTCCTCGGACACCAACTCTGGAAACACCATATATTTT
CDR3 protein: CASSDTNSGNTIYF

J gene: TRBJ2-3
CDR3 length: 16
D gene: TRBD1
V gene: TRBV7-8
clone size: NA
CDR3 DNA: TGTGCCAGCAGCCCGCCCGGGACAGGGGGCACAGATACGCAGTATTTT
CDR3 protein: CASSPPGTGGTDTQYF

J gene: TRBJ2-4
CDR3 length: 14
D gene: NA
V gene: TRBV6-1
clone size: once
CDR3 DNA: TGTGCCAGCAGTGAAGATGGGGTTGGGGTAGCGAGGTACTTC
CDR3 protein: CASSEDGVGVARYF

J gene: TRBJ1-3
CDR3 length: 14
D gene: NA
V gene: TRBV5-6
clone size: NA
CDR3 DNA: TGTGCCAGCAGCTTGTACGGGAGTTCAAACACCATATATTTT
CDR3 protein: CASSLYGSSNTIYF

J gene: TRBJ2-3
CDR3 length: 18
D gene: TRBD2
V gene: TRBV4-1
clone size: NA
CDR3 DNA: TGCGCCAGCAGCCAAGTTTCTTTTGCGGGAGAGGATGGGGATACGCAGTATTTT
CDR3 protein: CASSQVSFAGEDGDTQYF

J gene: TRBJ2-7
CDR3 length: 14
D gene: TRBD2
V gene: TRBV10-3
clone size: NA
CDR3 DNA: TGTGCCATCAGCCGACTAGCGGGGGAGTACGAGCAGTACTTC
CDR3 protein: CAISRLAGEYEQYF

J gene: TRBJ1-1
CDR3 length: 19
D gene: TRBD1
V gene: TRBV11-3
clone size: once
CDR3 DNA: TGTGCCAGCAGCTCACGCTCATGGTGGGGACAGGGGGGGAACACTGAAGCTTTCTTT
CDR3 protein: CASSSRSWWGQGGNTEAFF

J gene: TRBJ2-1
CDR3 length: 15
D gene: NA
V gene: TRBV6-1
clone size: NA
CDR3 DNA: TGTGCCAGCAGTGGAGGACTATTCTCCTACAATGAGCAGTTCTTC
CDR3 protein: CASSGGLFSYNEQFF

J gene: TRBJ2-7
CDR3 length: 17
D gene: TRBD1
V gene: TRBV28
clone size: NA
CDR3 DNA: TGTGCCAGCAGTTTGGGGCTGGGGACAGGGGTCCTAGGGGAGCAGTACTTC
CDR3 protein: CASSLGLGTGVLGEQYF

J gene: TRBJ2-1
CDR3 length: 15
D gene: TRBD2
V gene: TRBV7-3
clone size: NA
CDR3 DNA: TGTGCCAGCAGCTCGACTAGCGGGCTTGGGAATGAGCAGTTCTTC
CDR3 protein: CASSSTSGLGNEQFF

J gene: TRBJ2-7
CDR3 length: 13
D gene: NA
V gene: TRBV7-7
clone size: few
CDR3 DNA: TGTGCTAGCAGCCTAACTGCTACCTACGAGCAGTACTTC
CDR3 protein: CASSLTATYEQYF

J gene: TRBJ2-7
CDR3 length: 14
D gene: TRBD1
V gene: TRBV6-5
clone size: NA
CDR3 DNA: TGTGCCAGCAGTCCCGGGACAGCAGGGTACGAGCAGTACTTC
CDR3 protein: CASSPGTAGYEQYF

J gene: TRBJ2-2
CDR3 length: 18
D gene: TRBD2
V gene: TRBV7-6
clone size: NA
CDR3 DNA: TGTGCCAGCAGCCACCCTGGACTAGCGGGGGGGCCGACCGGGGAGCTGTTTTTT
CDR3 protein: CASSHPGLAGGPTGELFF

J gene: TRBJ1-1
CDR3 length: 17
D gene: TRBD1
V gene: TRBV15
clone size: NA
CDR3 DNA: TGTGCCACCAGCAGAATATCGACAGGGAGGTGGGACACTGAAGCTTTCTTT
CDR3 protein: CATSRISTGRWDTEAFF

J gene: TRBJ2-2
CDR3 length: 19
D gene: TRBD2
V gene: TRBV7-3
clone size: NA
CDR3 DNA: TGTGCCAGCAGCCTTACCGGGACTAGCGGGAGCACCGGCACCGGGGAGCTGTTTTTT
CDR3 protein: CASSLTGTSGSTGTGELFF

J gene: TRBJ2-3
CDR3 length: 18
D gene: NA
V gene: TRBV21-1
clone size: few
CDR3 DNA: TGTGCCAGCAGCCCCCGAGGGAGGCGGGAGGGAACCACAGATACGCAGTATTTT
CDR3 protein: CASSPRGRREGTTDTQYF

J gene: TRBJ1-4
CDR3 length: 14
D gene: NA
V gene: TRBV28
clone size: NA
CDR3 DNA: TGTGCCAGCAGCCCCGACAGAGTTAATGAAAAACTGTTTTTT
CDR3 protein: CASSPDRVNEKLFF

J gene: TRBJ2-5
CDR3 length: 13
D gene: NA
V gene: TRBV11-2
clone size: NA
CDR3 DNA: TGTGCCAGCAGCTTAGAGACACAAGAGACCCAGTACTTC
CDR3 protein: CASSLETQETQYF